The T cell receptor (beta chain) described here comes from a study of Ad26.COV2.S vaccination and SARS-CoV-2 variants. The treatment was: over 15 received Ad26.COV2.S at low or high dose, single or two shots; about five received placebo; per-sample allocation not given. The study sampled participants on day 63 after the first vaccine or placebo injection. Produced via immunoSEQ multiplex PCR; TCRdb's table is partial and in-frame only. The table lists about 680,000 clones, roughly 90% of them singletons. Germline V lookup: CDR1 DFQATT, CDR2 SNEGSKA (reference sequence). The ends lost 7 bases at V and 7 bases at J; junction bases unmatched: 4. The length of the CDR3 is 11 residues.

The sample consisted of peripheral blood, taken in a trial of Ad26.COV2.S vaccine versus placebo. The TCR was taken from a person between 18 and 60 years old who received the Ad26.COV2.S COVID-19 vaccine or a placebo. This rearrangement joins TRBV20-1 to TRBJ2-3, with 8 bases lining up with TRBD1. In DNA form, the CDR3 reads TGCAGTGTGCAGGGGGCATATACGCAGTATTTT. Translating it yields CSVQGAYTQYF.